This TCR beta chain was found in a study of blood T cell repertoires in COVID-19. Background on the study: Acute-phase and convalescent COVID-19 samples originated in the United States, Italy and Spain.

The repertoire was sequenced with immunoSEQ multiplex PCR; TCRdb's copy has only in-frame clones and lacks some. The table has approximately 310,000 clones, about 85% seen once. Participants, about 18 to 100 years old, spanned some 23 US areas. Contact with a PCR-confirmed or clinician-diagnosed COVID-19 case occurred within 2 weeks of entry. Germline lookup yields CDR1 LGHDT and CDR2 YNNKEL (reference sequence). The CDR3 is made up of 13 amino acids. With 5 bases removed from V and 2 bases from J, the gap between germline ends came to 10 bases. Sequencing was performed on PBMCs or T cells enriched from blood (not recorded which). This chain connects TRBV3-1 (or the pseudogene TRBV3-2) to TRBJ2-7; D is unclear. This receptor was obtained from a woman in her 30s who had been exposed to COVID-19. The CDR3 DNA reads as TGTGCCAGCAGCGAAACTGAGGCCTACGAGCAGTACTTC. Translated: CASSETEAYEQYF.